These T cell receptor beta chains were read from a single sample in a study of blood T cell repertoires in COVID-19. Profiling relied on immunoSEQ multiplex PCR, and the TCRdb table lists in-frame clones only, not all of them. This sample has 300,000 to 450,000 clones, with roughly nine tenths found just once. Sequencing used PBMCs or T cells enriched from blood (not recorded which). The source is a woman aged 30 to 39 who had recovered from COVID-19. Both conserved end residues are part of each CDR3. The order of the fields is clone size, V gene, D gene, J gene, CDR3 protein, CDR3 DNA. A D gene is named only where the DNA matches it firmly. Not all rows give a size; the values are once, few, many and, for expanded clones, a class.

>NA|TRBV11-3|NA|TRBJ2-7
CASSLGHRVYEQYF
TGTGCCAGCAGCTTAGGCCACAGGGTCTACGAGCAGTACTTC
>once|TRBV5-1|TRBD1|TRBJ2-3
CASSRGQGSDTQYF
TGCGCCAGCAGCCGCGGACAGGGGTCAGATACGCAGTATTTT
>NA|TRBV5-1|TRBD1|TRBJ1-1
CASSYFRGRNTEAFF
TGCGCCAGCAGCTACTTCAGGGGGCGGAACACTGAAGCTTTCTTT
>NA|TRBV25-1|TRBD1|TRBJ1-1
CASSSGTGPTEAFF
TGTGCCAGCAGTTCCGGGACAGGGCCCACTGAAGCTTTCTTT
>NA|TRBV10-1|NA|TRBJ1-1
CASSGGATNTEAFF
TGCGCCAGCAGTGGTGGGGCGACGAACACTGAAGCTTTCTTT
>NA|TRBV28|NA|TRBJ2-3
CASSASGADTQYF
TGTGCCAGCAGTGCCTCAGGGGCAGATACGCAGTATTTT
>once|TRBV7-9|NA|TRBJ1-1
CASNEQNTEAFF
TGTGCCAGCAACGAGCAGAACACTGAAGCTTTCTTT
>NA|TRBV24-1|NA|TRBJ2-1
CATSDWGQNEQFF
TGTGCCACCAGTGACTGGGGGCAGAATGAGCAGTTCTTC
>NA|TRBV5-6|TRBD1|TRBJ1-2
CASSPGTGNVGYTF
TGTGCCAGCAGCCCGGGGACAGGGAACGTAGGCTACACCTTC
>NA|TRBV28|NA|TRBJ1-2
CASREVRGAVGYGYTF
TGTGCCAGCAGGGAAGTCAGGGGCGCTGTTGGCTATGGCTACACCTTC
>NA|TRBV6-5|NA|TRBJ2-7
CASSRGIWYEQYF
TGTGCCAGCAGTCGGGGGATCTGGTACGAGCAGTACTTC
>few|TRBV3-1/TRBV3-2|TRBD2|TRBJ2-5
CASSQSSGQTQYF
TGTGCCAGCAGCCAATCTAGCGGGCAGACCCAGTACTTC
>NA|TRBV1|NA|TRBJ2-7
CTSSQEGLASSYEQYF
TGCACCAGCAGCCAAGAAGGGCTAGCCAGCTCCTACGAGCAGTACTTC
>NA|TRBV18|TRBD2|TRBJ2-3
CASSHNTGTSSTDTQYF
TGTGCCAGCTCACACAATACCGGGACTAGCAGCACAGATACGCAGTATTTT
>NA|TRBV11-2|TRBD2|TRBJ2-3
CASSLDFGGSTDTQYF
TGTGCCAGCAGCTTAGATTTCGGGGGGAGCACAGATACGCAGTATTTT
>NA|TRBV14|TRBD2|TRBJ2-1
CASSQHGTSGYNEQFF
TGTGCCAGCAGCCAACACGGGACTAGCGGATACAATGAGCAGTTCTTC
>NA|TRBV27|TRBD2|TRBJ2-3
CASSPERGGRGDTQYF
TGTGCCAGCAGTCCTGAGCGGGGGGGCCGAGGAGATACGCAGTATTTT
>NA|TRBV5-1|TRBD1|TRBJ1-1
CASSPGDREITEAFF
TGCGCCAGCAGCCCAGGGGACAGGGAGATAACTGAAGCTTTCTTT
>NA|TRBV7-8|TRBD1|TRBJ1-1
CASSSRTGPLTEAFF
TGTGCCAGCAGCTCAAGGACAGGACCCCTCACTGAAGCTTTCTTT
>NA|TRBV7-6|NA|TRBJ2-5
CASSPLLQETQYF
TGTGCCAGCAGCCCGCTACTCCAAGAGACCCAGTACTTC
>NA|TRBV28|NA|TRBJ1-5
CASSRGQRNQPQHF
TGTGCCAGCAGCCGCGGGCAGAGAAATCAGCCCCAGCATTTT
>few|TRBV24-1|NA|TRBJ2-2
CATSDLLPGGELFF
TGTGCCACCAGTGATTTACTGCCAGGCGGGGAGCTGTTTTTT
>NA|TRBV3-1/TRBV3-2|TRBD2|TRBJ2-5
CASSFLRGVLQETQYF
TGTGCCAGCAGCTTTCTACGGGGGGTGCTACAAGAGACCCAGTACTTC
>NA|TRBV10-3|TRBD1|TRBJ1-1
CAINERDRGNTEAFF
TGTGCCATCAATGAACGGGACAGGGGGAACACTGAAGCTTTCTTT
>once|TRBV7-8|TRBD1|TRBJ1-2
CASSSRDRGEYGYTF
TGTGCCAGCAGCTCCCGTGACAGGGGGGAATATGGCTACACCTTC
>NA|TRBV29-1|TRBD2|TRBJ2-7
CSAVRGTYEQYF
TGCAGCGCCGTGCGGGGGACCTACGAGCAGTACTTC
>few|TRBV4-1|NA|TRBJ2-2
CASSQGTRGTGELFF
TGCGCCAGCAGCCAAGGTACCAGGGGAACCGGGGAGCTGTTTTTT
>NA|TRBV24-1|NA|TRBJ2-3
CATSDPQPGLGRSDTQYF
TGTGCCACCAGTGATCCCCAACCGGGACTGGGTAGGTCGGATACGCAGTATTTT
>NA|TRBV28|NA|TRBJ1-2
CASSLSRDYGYTF
TGTGCCAGCAGTTTATCCAGGGACTATGGCTACACCTTC
>NA|TRBV7-6|TRBD1|TRBJ2-3
CASSVDRAFTDTQYF
TGTGCCAGCAGTGTGGACAGGGCCTTCACAGATACGCAGTATTTT
>once|TRBV5-8|NA|TRBJ2-3
CASSGHRTSQIGYF
TGTGCCAGCAGCGGACACAGGACATCACAGATAGGGTATTTT
>NA|TRBV29-1|TRBD1|TRBJ2-2
CSVERTGASTGELFF
TGCAGCGTTGAGAGGACAGGGGCGAGCACCGGGGAGCTGTTTTTT
>NA|TRBV12-3/TRBV12-4|TRBD1|TRBJ1-1
CASSLLTGAEAFF
TGTGCCAGCAGTTTACTGACAGGGGCTGAAGCTTTCTTT
>NA|TRBV19|NA|TRBJ2-6
CASLGLSGANVLTF
TGTGCCAGTCTAGGTCTCTCTGGGGCCAACGTCCTGACTTTC
>NA|TRBV15|NA|TRBJ2-7
CATSRDSGASYEQYF
TGTGCCACCAGCAGAGATTCAGGGGCCTCCTACGAGCAGTACTTC
>NA|TRBV4-1|NA|TRBJ1-1
CASSPVGGLGTEAFF
TGCGCCAGCAGCCCGGTCGGGGGGCTGGGCACTGAAGCTTTCTTT
>NA|TRBV27|TRBD1|TRBJ2-1
CASSLAHRGQGIHNEQFF
TGTGCCAGCAGTTTGGCCCATCGGGGACAGGGGATACACAATGAGCAGTTCTTC
>NA|TRBV5-1|TRBD2|TRBJ2-1
CASSLDGGDYNEQFF
TGCGCCAGCAGCTTGGACGGGGGGGACTACAATGAGCAGTTCTTC
>NA|TRBV7-2|NA|TRBJ1-4
CASSLFSQGGKLFF
TGTGCCAGCAGCTTATTTTCGCAGGGAGGGAAACTGTTTTTT
>NA|TRBV28|NA|TRBJ2-7
CASGPQAYEQYF
TGTGCCAGCGGCCCACAGGCCTACGAGCAGTACTTC
>once|TRBV5-1|TRBD1|TRBJ1-6
CASSPGTGHNSPLHF
TGCGCCAGCAGCCCCGGGACAGGACATAATTCACCCCTCCACTTT
>NA|TRBV19|NA|TRBJ1-6
CASSINQIYNSPLHF
TGTGCCAGTAGTATTAACCAGATCTATAATTCACCCCTCCACTTT
>NA|TRBV3-1/TRBV3-2|NA|TRBJ2-1
CASSSGGVTYNEQFF
TGTGCCAGCAGCTCCGGGGGTGTCACCTACAATGAGCAGTTCTTC
>NA|TRBV21-1|NA|TRBJ1-6
CASSPLLATGASRSPLHF
TGTGCCAGCAGCCCACTACTAGCGACGGGGGCATCAAGGTCACCCCTCCACTTT
>NA|TRBV6-2/TRBV6-3|TRBD2|TRBJ2-5
CASSYSRAGGHETQYF
TGTGCCAGCAGTTACTCGAGGGCGGGGGGGCATGAGACCCAGTACTTC
>NA|TRBV7-2|NA|TRBJ2-5
CASSLVPPRTQSRETQYF
TGTGCCAGCAGCTTAGTACCCCCCCGAACCCAATCCCGGGAGACCCAGTACTTC
>few|TRBV3-1/TRBV3-2|TRBD1|TRBJ2-6
CASSLGQGAGANVLTF
TGTGCCAGCAGCCTGGGACAGGGGGCTGGGGCCAACGTCCTGACTTTC
>few|TRBV18|TRBD1|TRBJ1-2
CASSPWTGDVGYTF
TGTGCCAGCTCACCTTGGACAGGGGATGTTGGCTACACCTTC
>NA|TRBV9|TRBD2|TRBJ2-3
CASSNSGGTDTQYF
TGTGCCAGCAGCAATAGCGGGGGGACAGATACGCAGTATTTT
>NA|TRBV19|TRBD1|TRBJ1-2
CASSDRDHGYTF
TGTGCCAGTAGCGACAGGGATCATGGCTACACCTTC
>NA|TRBV5-6|NA|TRBJ2-5
CASSLGQQETQYF
TGTGCCAGCAGCTTGGGACAGCAAGAGACCCAGTACTTC
>NA|TRBV11-2|TRBD1|TRBJ1-2
CASSSGTGERGYTF
TGTGCCAGCAGCTCCGGGACAGGGGAGAGGGGCTACACCTTC
>NA|TRBV18|TRBD2|TRBJ2-1
CASSPERGAYNEQFF
TGTGCCAGCTCACCCGAGCGGGGGGCCTACAATGAGCAGTTCTTC
>NA|TRBV3-1/TRBV3-2|TRBD1|TRBJ2-7
CASSRRGQGGVEQYF
TGTGCCAGCAGCCGACGAGGACAGGGGGGAGTGGAGCAGTACTTC
>NA|TRBV7-9|NA|TRBJ1-3
CASSSDLVQGRRNTIYF
TGTGCCAGCAGCAGCGATCTGGTCCAGGGAAGGAGAAACACCATATATTTT
>NA|TRBV11-2|NA|TRBJ2-7
CASSLDPQGNEQYF
TGTGCCAGCAGCTTAGATCCCCAGGGCAACGAGCAGTACTTC
>once|TRBV4-1|TRBD2|TRBJ2-3
CASSQVLVTSGTDTQYF
TGCGCCAGCAGCCAAGTACTTGTGACTAGCGGCACAGATACGCAGTATTTT